This T cell receptor beta chain was recovered during a study of shared clonotypes between healthy human individuals. Study-wide background: Donors had three CD4 naive, three CD4 memory, two CD8 naive and one CD8 memory plate apiece.

A CD45RA-negative memory subset and a CD45RA+ naive subset were separated from the CD4+ cells. Each sorted subset replicate got 200 ng genomic DNA, roughly 33,000 genomes. In the source study's methods: From ImmunoSEQ came sequences covering only the junction and carrying no quality scores, so filtering differed. The assay was immunoSEQ multiplex PCR, and TCRdb's table has in-frame clones only and misses some. The DNA was the basis for D and trimming; V, J and clone size are from that table. The table includes over a million clones, under 80% detected once. After removal of 8 bases from V and 2 bases from J, the junction contained 5 bases not matched to a gene. The CDR3 is 13 amino acids. Germline lookup yields CDR1 SGHTA and CDR2 FQGNSA. This clone is a singleton in its sample.

V gene TRBV7-2 combines with J gene TRBJ2-7; TRBD1 agrees at 8 bases. The sequence was obtained from a man between 18 and 35 years old in good health. Sequencing was performed on memory CD4+ T cells sorted from blood. Subset described: CD45RA-negative fraction. CDR3 residues: CASSTQGAYEQYF. DNA of the CDR3: TGTGCCAGCTCCACACAGGGGGCCTACGAGCAGTACTTC.